A selection of T cell receptor beta chains follows, all from one sample in a study of neurological immune-mediated disorders. From the 5' RACE reads, TCRdb called clonotypes with MiXCR, one entry per CDR3 protein. This table has about 50,000 distinct CDR3 sequences, about 5.6% appearing once. Material for sequencing was CD4+ T cells from blood. These receptors originate from a woman aged 18-30 years with multiple sclerosis. Each CDR3 is given with its conserved first and last residue. D genes are given only for firm matches. For some rows the clone size is stated as once, few or many, or as a class when expanded; others skip it.

>TRBV7-3|TRBJ2-5|many|.
TGTGCCAGCAGCTTAAGCGCCAACCAAGAGACCCAGTACTTC
CASSLSANQETQYF
>TRBV5-1|TRBJ2-1|many|TRBD2
TGCGCCAGCAGATTACCAGCGGGAGGGCGCCACAATGAGCAGTTCTTC
CASRLPAGGRHNEQFF
>TRBV5-1|TRBJ2-3|many|TRBD2
TGCGCCAGCAGCTTGGCACTAGCGGGGGGCATCGGCACAGATACGCAGTATTTT
CASSLALAGGIGTDTQYF
>TRBV18|TRBJ1-6|many|TRBD1
TGTGCCAGCTCACGAGCAGGGGGCGCCTATAATTCACCCCTCCACTTT
CASSRAGGAYNSPLHF
>TRBV7-8|TRBJ1-5|many|.
TGTGCCAGCAGACTAGGAGCGAGCAATCAGCCCCAGCATTTT
CASRLGASNQPQHF
>TRBV19|TRBJ1-1|few|TRBD1
TGTGCCAGTAGTGGATGGACAGGGCCAGTTAGCACTGAAGCTTTCTTT
CASSGWTGPVSTEAFF
>TRBV5-1|TRBJ2-3|many|TRBD2
TGCGCCAGCAGCTCGACTAGCGGCACAGATACGCAGTATTTT
CASSSTSGTDTQYF
>TRBV27|TRBJ2-3|.|.
TGTGCCAGCAGTTTAACTTCGGACGGCACAGATACGCAGTATTTT
CASSLTSDGTDTQYF
>TRBV25-1|TRBJ1-2|many|TRBD1
TGTGCCAGCAGTGAATTGGGACAGAAGAACTATGGCTACACCTTC
CASSELGQKNYGYTF
>TRBV25-1|TRBJ1-1|many|TRBD1
TGTGCCAGCCGACAGGGCTACACTGAAGCTTTCTTT
CASRQGYTEAFF
>TRBV5-6|TRBJ1-5|many|.
TGTGCCAGCAGCCTAGGCCCAGAGCCCCAGCATTTT
CASSLGPEPQHF
>TRBV6-2/TRBV6-3|TRBJ2-1|many|TRBD2
TGTGCCAGCAAACTGGGACTAGCGCTTTACAATGAGCAGTTCTTC
CASKLGLALYNEQFF
>TRBV5-6|TRBJ1-4|.|.
TGTGCCAGCAGCTTGCGACAGACCAGAGCTAATGAAAAACTGTTTTTT
CASSLRQTRANEKLFF
>TRBV4-2|TRBJ2-2|.|.
TGTGCCAGCAGCCAAGATCGAGGTTACGGGGAGCTGTTTTTT
CASSQDRGYGELFF
>TRBV12-3/TRBV12-4|TRBJ2-4|many|.
TGTGCCAGCAGTAGAGACACACAAAACATTCAGTACTTC
CASSRDTQNIQYF
>TRBV20-1|TRBJ1-5|.|TRBD1
TGCAGTGCTAGAGATCCGGGACAGGGTTATCAGCCCCAGCATTTT
CSARDPGQGYQPQHF
>TRBV20-1|TRBJ1-2|many|TRBD1
TGCAGTGCTTCAATTACGACCGGACAGGGATACTATGGCTACACCTTC
CSASITTGQGYYGYTF
>TRBV11-2|TRBJ2-1|.|.
TGTGCCAGCAGCTTGTTCCTGGAGGGCAAAAGCTCCTACAATGAGCAGTTCTTC
CASSLFLEGKSSYNEQFF
>TRBV7-8|TRBJ2-2|many|.
TGTGCCAGCAGCCCATGGACCTACATCGACACCGGGGAGCTGTTTTTT
CASSPWTYIDTGELFF
>TRBV20-1|TRBJ1-5|many|TRBD1
TGCAGTGCTAGAGATATTGGGACAGGGGTCTACGGAAGCAATCAGCCCCAGCATTTT
CSARDIGTGVYGSNQPQHF
>TRBV5-1|TRBJ2-1|medium-sized|TRBD2
TGCGCCAGCAGCTTTCTCGGACTAGCGGGAGGGCCTTGGGGTGAGCAGTTCTTC
CASSFLGLAGGPWGEQFF
>TRBV6-6|TRBJ1-5|many|.
TGTGCCAGCAGCGCCCGGCGCTGGTGGGGGGATAGCAATCAGCCCCAGCATTTT
CASSARRWWGDSNQPQHF
>TRBV5-1|TRBJ2-1|many|.
TGCGCCAGCAGCCCAGGGGTAAACAATGAGCAGTTCTTC
CASSPGVNNEQFF
>TRBV3-1|TRBJ1-1|many|.
TGTGCCAGCAGCCAGTCCGAGAGAGGCGCGGCAAAAGCTTTCTTT
CASSQSERGAAKAFF
>TRBV20-1|TRBJ2-5|many|TRBD2
TGCAGTGCTATCATAGCGGGGAGCACCCAAGAGACCCAGTACTTC
CSAIIAGSTQETQYF
>TRBV7-9|TRBJ2-5|many|TRBD2
TGTGCCAGCATCGCAGGGACTAGCGGCCAAGAGACCCAGTACTTC
CASIAGTSGQETQYF
>TRBV29-1|TRBJ1-3|many|.
TGCAGCGTTGTTCCCTCTGGAAACACCATATATTTT
CSVVPSGNTIYF
>TRBV6-4|TRBJ2-2|many|.
TGTGCCAGCAGTAGGTTCAGCTCGAACACCGGGGAGCTGTTTTTT
CASSRFSSNTGELFF
>TRBV9|TRBJ1-5|many|TRBD1
TGTGCCAGCAGCGCACATCAGGGGGATGGCAATCAGCCCCAGCATTTT
CASSAHQGDGNQPQHF
>TRBV14|TRBJ2-7|many|.
TGTGCCAGCAGCCAAACTGGGGACCCATCCTACGAGCAGTACTTC
CASSQTGDPSYEQYF
>TRBV10-3|TRBJ1-2|many|TRBD1
TGTGCCGCCGCCGAGGGGGACAGGAACTATGGCTACACCTTC
CAAAEGDRNYGYTF
>TRBV7-9|TRBJ1-1|many|.
TGTGCCAGCAGCTTAGCGGGTTCGAGAGGGGAGGCTTTCTTT
CASSLAGSRGEAFF
>TRBV7-6|TRBJ1-5|many|.
TGTGCCAGCAGCTTAGGAAGGGCCGGAACATTTAACGGTCAGCCCCAGCATTTT
CASSLGRAGTFNGQPQHF
>TRBV7-3|TRBJ2-2|many|TRBD2
TGTGCCAGCAGCTCCCAACTAGCGGGGGCGAACACCGGGGAGCTGTTTTTT
CASSSQLAGANTGELFF
>TRBV7-6|TRBJ2-2|many|.
TGTGCCAGCAGTCCAATTGGGACGCCCACCGGGGAGCTGTTTTTT
CASSPIGTPTGELFF
>TRBV5-1|TRBJ2-7|many|TRBD2
TGCGCCAGCAGCTTGCAACCCGAGGCGGGGGGACCTGTATACGAGCAGTACTTC
CASSLQPEAGGPVYEQYF
>TRBV7-9|TRBJ1-5|many|TRBD1
TGTGCCAGCAGCGCCAGCCGGGACAGGGGTGGGGATAGCAATCAGCCCCAGCATTTT
CASSASRDRGGDSNQPQHF
>TRBV10-1|TRBJ1-1|many|TRBD1
TGCGCCAGCAGTGAGTTCCAGGGGGCTGGCACTGAAGCTTTCTTT
CASSEFQGAGTEAFF
>TRBV20-1|TRBJ2-1|few|TRBD2
TGCAGTGCTAGGAGACTAGCGGGGGAAGTCAATGAGCAGTTCTTC
CSARRLAGEVNEQFF
>TRBV6-6|TRBJ2-3|many|TRBD2
TGTGCCAGCAGTTCAAAGCGGGGGGGCCGAACAGATACGCAGTATTTT
CASSSKRGGRTDTQYF
>TRBV6-5|TRBJ1-1|many|.
TGTGCCAGCAGGAAACAGAACCCCCCTGAAGCTTTCTTT
CASRKQNPPEAFF
>TRBV19|TRBJ2-3|many|.
TGTGCCAGTAGTAGGCTTAAGGGCACAGATACGCAGTATTTT
CASSRLKGTDTQYF
>TRBV20-1|TRBJ2-3|few|.
TGCAGTGCTAGAGATGCCAGCGGGTACATAGATACGCAGTATTTT
CSARDASGYIDTQYF
>TRBV15|TRBJ1-2|many|.
TGTGCCACCAGCAGAGGAGTCCGGCAATCCTATGGCTACACCTTC
CATSRGVRQSYGYTF
>TRBV10-1|TRBJ2-2|many|TRBD2
TGCGCCAGCAGTGGACTAGCGGGAGTGAGCCGCGGGGAGCTGTTTTTT
CASSGLAGVSRGELFF
>TRBV18|TRBJ1-1|many|.
TGTGCCAGCTCACCTCAGGGCACTACGAACACTGAAGCTTTCTTT
CASSPQGTTNTEAFF
>TRBV6-5|TRBJ2-3|many|.
TGTGCCAGCAGTTACGGCGGCGGGCGGGTGACAGATACGCAGTATTTT
CASSYGGGRVTDTQYF
>TRBV20-1|TRBJ2-7|many|TRBD2
TGCAGTGCTCCTGGACTAGCGGGGGGATCTTCCTACGAGCAGTACTTC
CSAPGLAGGSSYEQYF
>TRBV4-1|TRBJ2-7|few|TRBD1
TGCGCCAGCAGCCAAGTGGACAGGCTCTACTACGAGCAGTACTTC
CASSQVDRLYYEQYF
>TRBV12-3/TRBV12-4|TRBJ1-5|many|.
TGTGCCAGCAGTTTGCATCAGCCCCAGCATTTT
CASSLHQPQHF
>TRBV14|TRBJ2-1|many|.
TGTGCCAGCAGCCAAGGATGGGTACCACACCATTCGAGCTCCTACAATGAGCAGTTCTTC
CASSQGWVPHHSSSYNEQFF
>TRBV7-2|TRBJ2-1|.|.
TGTGCCAGCGGGGTTGGCTCCTACAATGAGCAGTTCTTC
CASGVGSYNEQFF
>TRBV7-7|TRBJ2-1|few|TRBD2
TGTGCTAGCAGCTTAGTAAGCGGGAGAAAGGGCAATGAGCAGTTCTTC
CASSLVSGRKGNEQFF